This T cell receptor (beta chain) was sequenced during a study of CD8 T cells in ankylosing spondylitis. Study-level findings and limits: Researchers reportedly found disease-linked clones significantly enriched in matched ankylosing spondylitis synovial fluid. One TCR beta motif, made up of roughly eight highly homologous variants, appeared characteristic of ankylosing spondylitis blood. There were earlier reports of some motif variants in reactive arthritis synovial fluid and blood.

A single record per CDR3 protein comes from TCRdb applying MiXCR to the 5' RACE reads. The table lists some 200,000 distinct CDR3 sequences, 9.5% to 15% of them singletons. Turning to this clonotype: The target antigen is unknown.

Germline CDR1 is LNHDA and CDR2 is SQIVND (reference sequence). With 4 bases removed from V and 7 bases from J, the gap between germline ends came to 8 bases. This CDR3 is built from 12 residues. The material sequenced was blood, either unsorted or a sorted T cell fraction (not recorded which). This chain connects TRBV19 to TRBJ2-1, with unresolved D. The receptor was derived from a male donor with ankylosing spondylitis or in good health (not recorded which). CDR3 loop: CASSTLYNEQFF. The CDR3 bases are TGTGCCAGTAGTACCCTGTATAATGAGCAGTTCTTC. The full variable domain, in which reference TRBV19 and TRBJ2-1 provide the parts outside the CDR3, is DGGITQSPKYLFRKEGQNVTLSCEQNLNHDAMYWYRQDPGQGLRLIYYSQIVNDFQKGDIAEGYSVSREKKESFPLTVTSAQKNPTAFYLCASSTLYNEQFFGPGTRLTVL.